This T cell receptor (beta chain) was documented in a study of T cells in Graves' hyperthyroidism and ophthalmopathy. Study-wide points: Ophthalmopathy was predicted by the model a median of 6.5 months ahead of onset.

This clonotype was counted ten times or more. Its specificity is unknown. The V gene lost 7 bases and the J gene lost 0 bases, with 13 bases spanning the gap. The CDR3 has 15 residues. Per the germline V gene, CDR1 is SNHLY and CDR2 is FYNNEI. Regions amplified from RNA transcripts were the TCR beta CDR3 regions. HTBI primers were used for first-round RT-PCR of the TCR CDR3. MiXCR, run by TCRdb on the multiplex PCR reads, gives a single entry per CDR3 protein. The profile shows 600,000 to 900,000 distinct CDR3 sequences, roughly 15% of them singletons. Absent ophthalmopathy progression within 18 months defined stable Graves' hyperthyroidism. An approximately 10 ml volume of fresh peripheral blood provided the PBMCs.

The sample comprised blood. V gene TRBV2 combines with J gene TRBJ1-5, with D unclear. The receptor's source is a man aged 18 to 30 with Graves' hyperthyroidism. This chain's CDR3 is CASKWSTNSNQPQHF. In DNA, the CDR3 is TGTGCCAGCAAATGGAGTACCAATAGCAATCAGCCCCAGCATTTT.